The 16 T cell receptor beta chains below were found in one sample sequenced in a study of metastatic and nonmetastatic thyroid tumors. TCRdb re-processed the PCR reads through MiXCR. Of 25,000 to 35,000 clones detected, roughly 30% appear once; the ten largest clones hold approximately 28%. No treatment of any kind had been given to any patient before thyroid surgery. Source material: blood. These receptor sequences come from a female donor with papillary thyroid cancer or a benign thyroid nodule (not recorded which). Some clones in this sample may be carry-over from other donors' samples.

This clone was counted a few times. This chain connects TRBV2 to TRBJ2-7; D might be TRBD2 (6 bases). Trimming stripped 7 bases from V and 3 bases from J, with 16 bases between. The CDR3 covers 14 residues. CDR1 and CDR2 from the germline V gene are SNHLY and FYNNEI. CDR3 loop: CASTPPEGIYEQYF. The CDR3 DNA sequence: TGTGCCAGCACCCCCCCGGAGGGGATCTACGAGCAGTACTTC.

This chain connects TRBV11-1 to TRBJ2-1; a weak D match, TRBD1 (7 bases). Germline V lookup: CDR1 SGHAT, CDR2 FQDESV (reference sequence). The CDR3 extends over 18 amino acids. Between the trimmed V and J ends, which lost 2 bases and 10 bases, there was a span of 27 bases. The DNA of the CDR3 is TGTGCCAGCAGCTTATCTTTAGTGTCCAGGGGGGAGGAATGGGAGCAGTTCTTC. Translating gives CASSLSLVSRGEEWEQFF.

This clone turned up a few times. The rearrangement links TRBV7-8 to TRBJ2-7, with 9 bases that match TRBD2. This CDR3 comprises 16 residues. Germline trimming cut 0 bases from V and 2 bases from J; bases unmatched to any gene: 5. Germline assignment: CDR1 SGHVS and CDR2 FQNEAQ. The CDR3 loop is CASSLARSSGAYEQYF. The CDR3 DNA reads TGTGCCAGCAGCTTAGCCCGGTCTAGCGGGGCCTACGAGCAGTACTTC.

By sample share, this clone is medium-sized. The J gene is TRBJ2-3, the V gene TRBV19, with TRBD1 matching over 11 bases. The CDR3 length is 14 residues. Germline-derived CDR1 and CDR2 are LNHDA and SQIVND (reference sequence). V lost 3 bases to trimming and J lost 4 bases; unmatched junction nucleotides: 0. CDR3 residues: CASSMGQGADTQYF. In DNA form, the CDR3 reads TGTGCCAGTAGTATGGGACAGGGGGCAGATACGCAGTATTTT.

The rearrangement uses TRBV6-1 and TRBJ1-1; D is undetermined. Germline values: CDR1 MNHNS, CDR2 SASEGT. V was pared by 7 bases and J by 3 bases, with 15 bases between. The CDR3 has 14 residues. The CDR3: CASTVRLVDTEAFF. CDR3 DNA: TGTGCCAGCACGGTCCGGCTTGTGGACACTGAAGCTTTCTTT.

This clone was detected ten times or more. The CDR3 region has the DNA TGTGCCAGTAGACCCTCTAGCGGGAGACGCAATGAGCAGTTCTTC. Amino acids: CASRPSSGRRNEQFF. V is TRBV19 and J is TRBJ2-1; 10 positions agree with TRBD2. The germline CDR1 and CDR2 sequences are LNHDA and SQIVND (reference sequence). The CDR3 is 15 residues long. The trim removed 6 bases at V and 6 bases at J, leaving 8 bases unmatched.

V and J are TRBV12-3 or TRBV12-4 and TRBJ2-3, with D possibly being TRBD2 (5 bases). Trimming took off 1 base at V and 5 bases at J, with 13 bases between the two ends. The length of the CDR3 is 15 residues. The CDR3 protein is CASSLGPGRGDTQYF. The CDR3 coding sequence is TGTGCCAGCAGTTTAGGTCCAGGTCGGGGAGATACGCAGTATTTT.

The chain couples TRBV6-5 to TRBJ1-2; D is ambiguous. Trimming took 0 bases from V and 6 from J, leaving 14 bases between them. The CDR3 length is 15 residues. Germline CDR1 is MNHEY and CDR2 is SVGAGI. The CDR3 loop is CASSYSPTPRDGYTF. CDR3 bases: TGTGCCAGCAGTTACTCACCAACCCCTCGCGATGGCTACACCTTC.

V usage is TRBV19 and J usage is TRBJ1-5; D remains ambiguous. CDR3 length: 13 amino acids. Trimming took off 5 bases at V and 5 bases at J, with 10 bases between the two ends. CDR1 is LNHDA and CDR2 is SQIVND in the germline V gene (reference sequence). The CDR3 coding sequence is TGTGCCAGTAGTCGGGCCGTTTATCAGCCCCAGCATTTT. Translated, it gives CASSRAVYQPQHF.

This clone was recorded at least ten times. The rearrangement joins TRBV14 to TRBJ2-7, with 10 positions matching TRBD1. The CDR3 covers 13 residues. Germline CDR1 is SGHDN and CDR2 is FVKESK. With 7 bases clipped from V and 6 bases from J, the junction kept 6 bases outside the gene matches. CDR3 sequence: CASNRQGASEQYF. CDR3 nucleotide sequence: TGTGCCAGCAATCGACAGGGGGCATCCGAGCAGTACTTC.

The rearrangement links TRBV7-8 to TRBJ2-2; 8 bases match TRBD1. J was trimmed by 0 bases and V by 2 bases; bases with no gene match: 2. The CDR3 loop spans 16 amino acids. Germline CDR1 SGHVS, CDR2 FQNEAQ. The CDR3 DNA follows: TGTGCCAGCAGCTTACAGGACAGGGCGAACACCGGGGAGCTGTTTTTT. Amino acid sequence: CASSLQDRANTGELFF.

This clone occurred many times. Since no conserved phenylalanine or tryptophan closes the CDR3, a read error is the likely cause. Because the CDR3's place on the DNA is in doubt, the DNA is left out and the CDR3 is given as listed by TCRdb. The genes are TRBV14 and TRBJ2-6; the table's D call, TRBD1, was not checked against the DNA. Germline V gives CDR1 SGHDN, CDR2 FVKESK. Inclusive of both ends, the CDR3 amounts to 10 amino acids. The CDR3 sequence: CASSYRDSLS.

The genes are TRBV18 and TRBJ2-2; D possibly corresponds to TRBD1 (6 bases). Per germline, CDR1 KGHSH and CDR2 LQKENI. Trimming removed 6 bases from V and 4 bases from J, with 15 bases in between. The length of the CDR3 is 15 residues. The CDR3 sequence: CASSRPQGTTGELFF. Written as DNA, the CDR3 is TGTGCCAGCTCTCGGCCGCAGGGGACCACCGGGGAGCTGTTTTTT.

The chain has TRBV6-2 or TRBV6-3 and TRBJ2-7, with 15 bases matching TRBD2. V was clipped by 0 bases and J by 0 bases; unmatched bases: 6. The CDR3 has 19 amino acids. Germline CDR1 MNHEY, CDR2 SVGEGT. CDR3 region: CASSYSMRTSGRVSYEQYF. CDR3 nucleotides: TGTGCCAGCAGTTACTCGATGCGGACTAGCGGGAGGGTCTCCTACGAGCAGTACTTC.

The rearrangement links TRBV12-3 or TRBV12-4 to TRBJ1-2; D not certain. The CDR3 extends over 13 amino acids. V dropped 1 base and J dropped 2 bases, with 5 bases sitting between them. CDR3 in amino acids: CASSLDGNYGYTF. In nucleotides, the CDR3 is TGTGCCAGCAGTTTAGACGGCAACTATGGCTACACCTTC.

This clone has ten or more counts. The J gene is TRBJ2-7, the V gene TRBV4-1, with 11 nucleotides matching TRBD1. This CDR3 comprises 13 residues. From germline, CDR1 is MGHRA and CDR2 YSYEKL. Trimming cost V 4 bases and J 5 bases; bases outside gene matches: 1. The CDR3 reads CASSRGQGDEQYF. As DNA, the CDR3 is TGCGCCAGCAGCCGGGGACAGGGGGACGAGCAGTACTTC.